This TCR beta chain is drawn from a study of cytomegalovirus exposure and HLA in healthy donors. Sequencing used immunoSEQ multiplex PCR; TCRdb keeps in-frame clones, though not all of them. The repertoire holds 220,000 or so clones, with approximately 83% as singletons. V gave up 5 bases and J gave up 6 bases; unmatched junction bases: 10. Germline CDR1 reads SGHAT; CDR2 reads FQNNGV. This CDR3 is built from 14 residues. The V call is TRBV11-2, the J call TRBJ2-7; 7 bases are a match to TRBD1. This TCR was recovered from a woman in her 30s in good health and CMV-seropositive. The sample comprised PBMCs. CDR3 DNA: TGTGCCAGCAGCCTAGGGACAGTGGGGTCCGAGCAGTACTTC. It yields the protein CASSLGTVGSEQYF.